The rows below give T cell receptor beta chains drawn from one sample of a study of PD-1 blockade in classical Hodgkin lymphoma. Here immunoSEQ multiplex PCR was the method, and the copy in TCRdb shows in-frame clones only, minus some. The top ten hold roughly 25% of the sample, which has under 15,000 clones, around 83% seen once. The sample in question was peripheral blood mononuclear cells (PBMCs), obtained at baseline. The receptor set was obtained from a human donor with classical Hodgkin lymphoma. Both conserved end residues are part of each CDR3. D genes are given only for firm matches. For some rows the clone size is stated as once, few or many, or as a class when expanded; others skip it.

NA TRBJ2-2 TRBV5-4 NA TGTGCCAGCAGCCCTAATGGGGCTATGAACACCGGGGAGCTGTTTTTT CASSPNGAMNTGELFF
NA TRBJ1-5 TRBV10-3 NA TGTGCCATCAGTGAGTACACAAATCAGCCCCAGCATTTT CAISEYTNQPQHF
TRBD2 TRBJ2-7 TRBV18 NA TGTGCCAGCTCACCTACTAGCGGGAGGAGCTCCTACGAGCAGTACTTC CASSPTSGRSSYEQYF
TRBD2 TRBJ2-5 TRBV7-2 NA TGTGCCAGCACATTACGGGGGGGCGGTCAAGAGACCCAGTACTTC CASTLRGGGQETQYF
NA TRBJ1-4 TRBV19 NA TGTGCCAGTAGGCGTCGATTCTCGTCCTCAACTAATGAAAAACTGTTTTTT CASRRRFSSSTNEKLFF
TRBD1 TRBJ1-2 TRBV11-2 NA TGTGCCAGCAGCTTCACCGGGACAGGGTATGGCTACACCTTC CASSFTGTGYGYTF
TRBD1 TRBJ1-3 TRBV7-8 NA TGTGCCAGCAGCTTAGGACAGGGGAATGCAGGAAACACCATATATTTT CASSLGQGNAGNTIYF
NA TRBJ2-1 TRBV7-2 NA TGTGCCAGCAGCTTAACCGGATACAATGAGCAGTTCTTC CASSLTGYNEQFF
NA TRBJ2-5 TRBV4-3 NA TGCGCCAGCAGCCGGGCAAGGCAAGAGACCCAGTACTTC CASSRARQETQYF
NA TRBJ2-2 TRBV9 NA TGTGCCAGCAGCTCCCAGGGTACCGGGGAGCTGTTTTTT CASSSQGTGELFF
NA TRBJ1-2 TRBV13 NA TGTGCCAGCAGCTCCCCAAACAGGGACTCCGATGGCTACACCTTC CASSSPNRDSDGYTF
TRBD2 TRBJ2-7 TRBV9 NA TGTGCCAGCAGCGTAGAGGGACTAGAGACCTACGAGCAGTACTTC CASSVEGLETYEQYF
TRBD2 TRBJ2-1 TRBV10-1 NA TGCGCCAGCAGTGATTCGGGAGGTTTGAGGGATGAGCAGTTCTTC CASSDSGGLRDEQFF
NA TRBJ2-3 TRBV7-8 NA TGTGCCAGCAGCTTGTACGCCTCTAGCACAGATACGCAGTATTTT CASSLYASSTDTQYF
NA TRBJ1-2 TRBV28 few TGTGCCAGCAGTAAAGACATAGATGGCTACACCTTC CASSKDIDGYTF
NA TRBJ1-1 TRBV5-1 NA TGCGCCAGCAGCTTGCAGGTCGTGAACACTGAAGCTTTCTTT CASSLQVVNTEAFF
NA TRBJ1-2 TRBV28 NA TGTGCCAGCACCGAAGGAATTTATGGCTACACCTTC CASTEGIYGYTF
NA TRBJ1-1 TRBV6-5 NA TGTGCCAGCACTGGAAGGGCGAGAACTGAAGCTTTCTTT CASTGRARTEAFF
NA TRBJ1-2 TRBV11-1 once TGTGCCAGCAGCGCCTCTGACGGGACGGTTTTTGGCTACACCTTC CASSASDGTVFGYTF
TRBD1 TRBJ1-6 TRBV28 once TGTGCCAGCGGGCCCGGGGGACAGGGATTATCACCCCTCCACTTT CASGPGGQGLSPLHF
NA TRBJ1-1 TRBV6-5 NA TGTGCCAGCAGACCTAGATCGGGGAACACTGAAGCTTTCTTT CASRPRSGNTEAFF
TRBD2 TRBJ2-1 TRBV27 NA TGTGCCAGCAGAATAACTAGCGGGGGGGCGAATGAGCAGTTCTTC CASRITSGGANEQFF
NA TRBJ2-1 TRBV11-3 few TGTGCCAGCAGCTTAGATTCGGACTCCTACAATGAGCAGTTCTTC CASSLDSDSYNEQFF
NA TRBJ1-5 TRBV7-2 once TGTGCCAGCAGCCAAGAGACCCACAAGGGCAGCAATCAGCCCCAGCATTTT CASSQETHKGSNQPQHF
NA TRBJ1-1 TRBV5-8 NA TGTGCCAGCAGCGGAAATACGTTTGAAGCTTTCTTT CASSGNTFEAFF
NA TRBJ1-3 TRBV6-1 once TGTGCCAGCAGTGGCAGGGCCAGTCGGACTGGAAACACCATATATTTT CASSGRASRTGNTIYF
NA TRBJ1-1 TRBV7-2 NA TGTGCCAGCAGCCCCCTCCCGGGGGACACTGAAGCTTTCTTT CASSPLPGDTEAFF
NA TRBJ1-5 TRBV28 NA TGTGCCAGCAGTTTTAGCAATCAGCCCCAGCATTTT CASSFSNQPQHF
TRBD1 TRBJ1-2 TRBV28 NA TGTGCCAGCAGTTTATTTTCACCGAGGACAGGGGGCAATAAGTATGGCTACACCTTC CASSLFSPRTGGNKYGYTF
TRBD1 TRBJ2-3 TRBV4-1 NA TGCGCCAGCAGCCAGGAGGACAGGGACCTCACAGATACGCAGTATTTT CASSQEDRDLTDTQYF
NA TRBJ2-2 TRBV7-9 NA TGTGCCAGCAGCTTAACGCGTTCACCCGGGGAGCTGTTTTTT CASSLTRSPGELFF
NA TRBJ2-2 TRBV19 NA TGTGCCAGTAGGGGCGGAGCGAACACCGGGGAGCTGTTTTTT CASRGGANTGELFF
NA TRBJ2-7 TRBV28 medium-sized TGTGCCAGCAGGGCGGGACATTCCTACGAGCAGTACTTC CASRAGHSYEQYF
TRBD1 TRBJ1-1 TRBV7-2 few TGTGCCAGCAGATTGTACAGGGGGAACACTGAAGCTTTCTTT CASRLYRGNTEAFF
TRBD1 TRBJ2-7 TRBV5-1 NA TGCGCCAGCAGCTTGATGGGACAGGGCACCTACGAGCAGTACTTC CASSLMGQGTYEQYF
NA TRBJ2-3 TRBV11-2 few TGTGCCAGCAGGAATCGGGCTAGCGGCACAGATACGCAGTATTTT CASRNRASGTDTQYF
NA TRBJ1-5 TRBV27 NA TGTGCCAGCAGTTTATGGAACAGGGGCAATCAGCCCCAGCATTTT CASSLWNRGNQPQHF
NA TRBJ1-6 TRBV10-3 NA TGTGCCTCTTCGACAGGCGTTGATTCACCCCTCCACTTT CASSTGVDSPLHF
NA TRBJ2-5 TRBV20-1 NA TGCAGTGCTAATAATGGGATGGAGCAGTACTTC CSANNGMEQYF
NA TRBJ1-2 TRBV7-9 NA TGTGCCAGCAGCTTAGTACCAACCGTAAACTATGGCTACACCTTC CASSLVPTVNYGYTF
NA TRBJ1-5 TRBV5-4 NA TGTGCCAGCAGCTTTGGCCCAGGGCTGGGCAATCAGCCCCAGCATTTT CASSFGPGLGNQPQHF
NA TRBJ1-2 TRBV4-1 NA TGTGCCAGCACCCAATATCAGGGAAGCTATGGCTACACCTTC CASTQYQGSYGYTF
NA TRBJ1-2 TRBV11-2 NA TGTGCCAGCAGCTCCTCTCTTGGCTACACCTTC CASSSSLGYTF
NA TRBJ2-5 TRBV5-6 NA TGTGCCAGCAGCCCCGTCCCGGGGGCCCAAGAGACCCAGTACTTC CASSPVPGAQETQYF
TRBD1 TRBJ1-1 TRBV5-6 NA TGTGCCAGCAGCTTGGCCAGCGGGACAGGGGGCCTATGGGGCACTGAAGCTTTCTTT CASSLASGTGGLWGTEAFF
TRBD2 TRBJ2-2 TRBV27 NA TGTGCCAGCAGTTTATTGGCGGGAGATACCGGGGAGCTGTTTTTT CASSLLAGDTGELFF
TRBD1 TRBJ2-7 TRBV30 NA TGTGCCTGGGGAAAGACAGGGTACGACGAGCAGTACTTC CAWGKTGYDEQYF
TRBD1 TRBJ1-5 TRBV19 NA TGTGCCAGTAGTATGCCCGACAGGGCTAGCAATCAGCCCCAGCATTTT CASSMPDRASNQPQHF
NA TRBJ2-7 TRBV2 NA TGTGCCAGCAGTTGGGGACAAAACTACGAGCAGTACTTC CASSWGQNYEQYF
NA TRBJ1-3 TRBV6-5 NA TGTGCCACCCTGTCACAGGGTAACACCATATATTTT CATLSQGNTIYF
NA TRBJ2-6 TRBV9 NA TGTGCCAGCAGCTCTACAGGGTTCTCTGGGGCCAACGTCCTGACTTTC CASSSTGFSGANVLTF
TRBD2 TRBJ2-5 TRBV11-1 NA TGTGCCAGCAGCATGACTAGCTTGGACCAGTACTTC CASSMTSLDQYF